Sequencing of this T cell receptor beta chain was carried out in a study of CD8+ T cells in alopecia areata. Once RNA had been extracted, it was reverse transcribed into cDNA to act as the sequencing template. Here immunoSEQ multiplex PCR was the method, and the copy in TCRdb shows in-frame clones only, minus some. The sample has 140,000 to 150,000 clones; nearly 55% are singletons. The CDR3 has 11 amino acids. CDR1 is SQVTM and CDR2 is ANQGSEA in the germline V gene. The V gene end was trimmed by 1 base and the J gene end by 14 bases; junction bases not matched to a gene: 7. Treatment given: oral pan-JAK inhibitor, 5-10 mg twice daily. Separation by sorting yielded CD4+ and CD8+ T cells from PBMCs.

This sequence was found in a human donor with alopecia areata. The chain links TRBV29-1 to TRBJ1-2; 7 bases are shared with TRBD1. The specimen was CD8+ T cells sorted from blood, collected at week 4, from a patient treated with tofacitinib. CDR3 sequence reads: CSVEAGGGATF. CDR3 in DNA: TGCAGCGTTGAAGCGGGAGGGGGCGCAACCTTC.